The 19 T cell receptor beta chains below were found in one sample sequenced in a study of T-cell memory formation after mild COVID-19. From the 5' RACE reads, TCRdb called clonotypes with MiXCR, one entry per CDR3 protein. The data show some 270,000 distinct CDR3 sequences, 15% to 17% seen once. Sequencing was performed on PBMCs or a T cell subset sorted from them (not recorded which). The receptors shown here come from an adult woman who had mild COVID-19 (a few samples of this study predate the infection). Cell type and time point are not known.

This clonotype was recorded a few times. This sequence joins TRBV7-8 and TRBJ2-5; no firm D call. V gave up 0 bases and J gave up 4 bases, with 6 bases separating them. The CDR3 loop spans 13 amino acids. The V gene's germline CDR1 is SGHVS and CDR2 FQNEAQ. CDR3 sequence: CASSLAPVETQYF. The CDR3 nucleotides are TGTGCCAGCAGCTTAGCGCCCGTAGAGACCCAGTACTTC.

The chain uses TRBV7-2 and TRBJ2-5; unclear D gene. This CDR3 is built from 14 residues. Germline V gene lookup returns CDR1 SGHTA and CDR2 FQGNSA. V was trimmed by 6 bases and J by 10 bases, leaving 21 bases between them. In nucleotides, the CDR3 is TGTGCCAGCAGTACCTCAGTGGGGTTCGATGTCCAGTACTTC. The encoded protein is CASSTSVGFDVQYF.

The rearrangement uses TRBV13 and TRBJ2-3, with 13 nucleotides matching TRBD2. The CDR3 runs to 14 residues. After removal of 3 bases from V and 8 bases from J, the junction contained 2 bases not matched to a gene. CDR1 is PRHDT, CDR2 FYEKMQ, per germline (reference sequence). The CDR3 coding sequence is TGTGCCAGCAGCTTGGGACTAGCGGGATCTACGCAGTATTTT. Amino acid sequence: CASSLGLAGSTQYF.

The chain combines TRBV7-2 with TRBJ2-5; 7 bases are a match to TRBD2. Looked up from germline, CDR1 is SGHTA and CDR2 is FQGNSA. CDR3 length equals 15 residues. Unmatched junction bases numbered 10, after V lost 7 bases and J lost 2 bases. CDR3 amino acids: CASTDRGTIQETQYF. Here the CDR3 DNA reads TGTGCCAGCACCGACCGAGGGACTATACAAGAGACCCAGTACTTC.

There are a few counts of this clonotype. The chain is built from TRBV12-3 or TRBV12-4 and TRBJ2-2; 9 bases match TRBD2. V dropped 3 bases and J dropped 4; count of bases not matched to a gene: 6. This CDR3 is built from 16 residues. As DNA, the CDR3 is TGTGCCAGCAGTTTTTCGGGGACTAGCCGCACCGGGGAGCTGTTTTTT. It is translated as CASSFSGTSRTGELFF.

In its sample, this clonotype was seen a few times. The chain carries TRBV5-1 and TRBJ2-3, with 7 positions matching TRBD1. Germline V gene sequence: CDR1 SGHRS, CDR2 YFSETQ. CDR3 length: 17 residues. With 4 bases clipped from V and 0 bases from J, the junction kept 11 bases outside the gene matches. The CDR3 spells CASSVSGTVFSTDTQYF. The CDR3 coding sequence is TGCGCCAGCAGCGTTTCCGGGACAGTTTTTAGCACAGATACGCAGTATTTT. The complete variable domain, with remaining parts taken from reference TRBV5-1 and TRBJ2-3, reads KAGVTQTPRYLIKTRGQQVTLSCSPISGHRSVSWYQQTPGQGLQFLFEYFSETQRNKGNFPGRFSGRQFSNSRSEMNVSTLELGDSALYLCASSVSGTVFSTDTQYFGPGTRLTVL.

The table lists this clonotype with many counts. The chain links TRBV5-4 to TRBJ1-2; weak D call: TRBD1 (5 bases). Trimming left V 0 bases short and J 8 bases short, with 20 bases between. The CDR3 totals 16 residues. Germline loops: CDR1 SGHNT, CDR2 YYREEE (reference sequence). The CDR3 here is CASSLDPGPRTGGYTF. CDR3 DNA: TGTGCCAGCAGCTTGGATCCGGGACCGAGGACTGGAGGCTACACCTTC.

The CDR3 coding sequence is TGTGCCAGCAGCCCCCGGACTAGCGGATTCCCCTACGAGCAGTACTTC. Its translation is CASSPRTSGFPYEQYF. This sequence joins TRBV3-1 and TRBJ2-7; 10 bases map to TRBD2. Per germline, CDR1 LGHDT and CDR2 YNNKEL (reference sequence). This CDR3 is 16 amino acids long. Losses at the gene ends were 4 bases for V and 2 bases for J; bases not matched to a gene: 8.

The gene calls are TRBV9 and TRBJ2-7; TRBD1 is a possible D gene (5 bases). Trimming removed 0 bases at V and 2 bases at J, with 9 bases between. CDR1 SGDLS and CDR2 YYNGEE come from the germline V gene. The CDR3 runs to 14 residues. CDR3 protein: CASSVGQGTYEQYF. In DNA form, the CDR3 reads TGTGCCAGCAGCGTAGGGCAGGGAACCTACGAGCAGTACTTC.

This clonotype was recorded at least ten times. The CDR3 here is CASSEAPTQQYF. DNA for the CDR3: TGTGCCAGCAGTGAAGCTCCTACGCAGCAGTACTTC. This chain connects TRBV6-1 to TRBJ2-7; no firm D call. This CDR3 has 12 amino acids. Trimming stripped 0 bases from V and 8 bases from J, with 8 bases between. Germline V gene sequence: CDR1 MNHNS, CDR2 SASEGT.

Many counts were recorded for this clonotype. The rearrangement links TRBV12-3 or TRBV12-4 to TRBJ2-1; 9 nucleotides align to TRBD1. This CDR3 contains 15 residues. The ends lost 6 bases at V and 0 bases at J; junction bases unmatched: 3. CDR3 sequence: CASSETGGSYNEQFF. CDR3 sequence (DNA): TGTGCCAGCAGCGAGACAGGGGGCTCCTACAATGAGCAGTTCTTC.

V is TRBV4-1 and J is TRBJ1-1; D is perhaps TRBD1 (5 bases). V dropped 4 bases and J dropped 10 bases, with 19 bases sitting between them. This CDR3 is built from 14 residues. Germline V gives CDR1 MGHRA, CDR2 YSYEKL. The CDR3 DNA follows: TGCGCCAGCAGCCGAGTCCGGGACCTCCGGGGAGCTTTCTTT. Amino acid sequence: CASSRVRDLRGAFF.

This clonotype was seen more than once but under ten times. V gene TRBV7-9 combines with J gene TRBJ2-7, with 7 positions matching TRBD1. The CDR3 loop spans 17 amino acids. The germline gives CDR1 SEHNR, CDR2 FQNEAQ (reference sequence). V trimming: 2 bases; J trimming: 0 bases; junction bases outside the gene matches: 10. The CDR3 bases are TGTGCCAGCAGCTTATTTCGGGGACAGCCCTACTCCTACGAGCAGTACTTC. It encodes CASSLFRGQPYSYEQYF.

This clonotype was seen only a few times. V usage is TRBV5-1 and J usage is TRBJ1-2, with 8 positions matching TRBD1. V gave up 1 base and J gave up 4 bases; unmatched junction bases: 9. Germline V gene data show CDR1 as SGHRS and CDR2 as YFSETQ. This CDR3 spans 16 amino acids. CDR3 region: CASSLTTGELGYGYTF. Written as DNA, the CDR3 is TGCGCCAGCAGCTTGACGACAGGGGAGCTAGGCTATGGCTACACCTTC.

This clonotype was detected only a few times. The chain joins TRBV11-2 to TRBJ2-7, with D unresolved. Trimming removed 7 bases at V and 4 bases at J, with 17 bases between. CDR3 length: 14 amino acids. Germline lookup yields CDR1 SGHAT and CDR2 FQNNGV. The CDR3 here is CASTPGTLVYEQYF. The CDR3 DNA is TGTGCCAGCACCCCCGGCACGTTAGTGTACGAGCAGTACTTC. Full variable domain (rest looked up from reference TRBV11-2 and TRBJ2-7): EAGVAQSPRYKIIEKRQSVAFWCNPISGHATLYWYQQILGQGPKLLIQFQNNGVVDDSQLPKDRFSAERLKGVDSTLKIQPAKLEDSAVYLCASTPGTLVYEQYFGPGTRLTVT.

This clonotype occurred many times. The CDR3 loop reads CASSLNVYNEQFF. The CDR3, as DNA: TGTGCCAGCAGCTTAAACGTGTACAATGAGCAGTTCTTC. This chain connects TRBV7-9 to TRBJ2-1; D gene uncertain. Trimming pared 2 bases from V and 4 bases from J, leaving 6 bases between. The CDR3 has 13 amino acids. CDR1 SEHNR and CDR2 FQNEAQ come from the germline V gene (reference sequence).

The chain couples TRBV6-5 to TRBJ1-2; a possible D gene is TRBD1 (5 bases). The CDR3 extends over 17 amino acids. The V end lost 0 bases, the J end lost 6 bases, and 20 bases lay between the germline ends. From germline, CDR1 is MNHEY and CDR2 SVGAGI. CDR3 residues: CASSYSRKVGASDGYTF. CDR3 DNA sequence: TGTGCCAGCAGTTACTCGAGAAAGGTCGGGGCAAGCGATGGCTACACCTTC.

The V call is TRBV7-2, the J call TRBJ2-3; D remains unclear. The CDR3 runs to 13 residues. CDR1 is SGHTA and CDR2 is FQGNSA in the germline V gene. V lost 8 bases and J lost 2, with 11 bases in between. CDR3 sequence reads: CASGLESTDTQYF. CDR3 sequence (DNA): TGTGCCAGCGGGCTAGAATCCACAGATACGCAGTATTTT.

This clonotype has at least ten counts. The CDR3 sequence is CASSSRGTGTYEQYF. The CDR3 DNA sequence: TGTGCCAGCAGTTCCAGGGGCACAGGGACCTACGAGCAGTACTTC. The V gene is TRBV12-3 or TRBV12-4, the J gene TRBJ2-7; possibly TRBD1 for D (6 bases). V dropped 4 bases and J dropped 2 bases, with 15 bases sitting between them. The CDR3 covers 15 residues.